These 9 T cell receptor beta chains came from one sample sequenced in a study of tumor and adjacent non-tumor tissue in lung cancer. The template was RNA from unsorted bulk tissue. A modified ARM-PCR protocol with three rounds of nested PCR amplified TCRbeta. TCRdb processed the multiplex PCR reads anew with MiXCR; each CDR3 protein has one entry. Of over 60,000 distinct CDR3 sequences in the sample, 65% to 90% were seen once. Sequenced input: lung tumor tissue. Receptors were obtained from a woman aged 45-59 years with non-small cell lung cancer.

In the case of this clonotype: The CDR3 carries no conserved terminal phenylalanine or tryptophan, so it likely arises from a read error. Because the CDR3's place on the DNA is in doubt, the DNA is left out and the CDR3 is given as listed by TCRdb. The rearrangement joins TRBV24-1 to TRBJ2-7; the table's D call, TRBD1, has no DNA check behind it. The CDR3 numbers 14 amino acids, ends counted. Germline CDR1 reads KGHDR; CDR2 reads SFDVKD. CDR3 sequence reads: CATSEGQGRNEQYL.

The chain joins TRBV5-4 to TRBJ2-1; TRBD2 aligns across 7 bases. Germline V lookup: CDR1 SGHNT, CDR2 YYREEE (reference sequence). Unmatched junction bases numbered 17, after V lost 0 bases and J lost 2 bases. This CDR3 has 20 residues. Here the CDR3 reads CASSLVGGTNGRRTYNEQFF. CDR3 in DNA: TGTGCCAGCAGCTTGGTGGGGGGGACTAACGGGAGGAGGACCTACAATGAGCAGTTCTTC.

This clonotype came up many times. No conserved phenylalanine or tryptophan ends this CDR3, so it is likely a read error. The CDR3 loop reads CASSSPGRVETQYL. DNA of the CDR3: TGTGCCAGCAGTTCGCCGGGTAGGGTGGAGACCCAGTACCTC. The V and J genes are TRBV28 and TRBJ2-5; no firm D call. V was cut by 4 bases and J by 5 bases, with 14 bases left in between. CDR1 is MDHEN, CDR2 SYDVKM, per germline. The CDR3 totals 14 residues.

A remark on this clonotype: The junction differs from germline at one of its ends, possibly a read error. This CDR3 reads CTSSLQEDEQFF. As DNA, the CDR3 is TGTACCAGCAGTTTACAGGAGGATGAGCAGTTCTTC. The chain recombines TRBV6-2 or TRBV6-3 with TRBJ2-1, with D tentatively TRBD1 or TRBD2 (5 bases each). CDR3 size: 12 residues. Germline-derived CDR1 and CDR2 are MNHEY and SVGEGT.

This chain connects TRBV6-2 or TRBV6-3 to TRBJ2-7; D is unresolved. CDR3 length: 15 residues. Germline lookup yields CDR1 MNHEY and CDR2 SVGEGT. Trimming pared 6 bases from V and 7 bases from J, leaving 22 bases between. Written as DNA, the CDR3 is TGTGCCAGCAGAACCATTGCGTCCAATCATGGGGAGCAGTACTTC. This translates into CASRTIASNHGEQYF.

Comment on this clonotype: An end of the junction differs from the germline gene, which may be a read error. The J gene is TRBJ2-5, the V gene TRBV29-1; 7 bases line up with TRBD2. The germline CDR1 and CDR2 sequences are SQVTM and ANQGSEA. The CDR3 covers 12 residues. The chain's CDR3 is CSIEGGSKTEYF. The CDR3 DNA reads TGCAGCATTGAAGGCGGGAGCAAGACCGAGTACTTC.

With respect to this clonotype: An end of the junction does not agree with germline; a read error may underlie this. The rearrangement joins TRBV6-2 or TRBV6-3 to TRBJ2-7, with D maybe TRBD1 (5 bases). The germline V gene encodes CDR1 MNHEY and CDR2 SVGEGT. The CDR3 loop spans 14 amino acids. CDR3 coding DNA: TGTGCCTGCAGTTACTCGGGCGTGGGGCACGAGCAGTACTTC. Amino acids: CACSYSGVGHEQYF.

This clonotype came up once. This CDR3 is missing its conserved last phenylalanine or tryptophan, likely due to a read error. J is TRBJ2-7 and V is TRBV20-1; TRBD1 matches at 10 bases. This CDR3 has 15 residues. Germline V gene data show CDR1 as DFQATT and CDR2 as SNEGSKA (reference sequence). CDR3 amino acids: CSASGDRGRRYEQYL. Here the CDR3 DNA reads TGCAGTGCTAGTGGGGACAGGGGCCGCCGCTACGAACAGTACTTA.

With respect to this clonotype: The junction departs from germline at one end; a sequencing error may be responsible. V is TRBV29-1 and J is TRBJ2-1, with 11 bases that match TRBD2. The CDR3 contains 15 residues. Per the germline V gene, CDR1 is SQVTM and CDR2 is ANQGSEA. The DNA of the CDR3 is TGCAGCGCCAAGACTAGCGGGACCTGGGGGGCTGATCAGTTCTTT. It translates to CSAKTSGTWGADQFF.